This T cell receptor (beta chain) was found in a study of T cells in localized non-small cell lung cancer (dated by TCRdb to the early 2020s). For the wider study: The study examined T cell repertoires in under 300 patients with early-stage NSCLC and compared tumors with uninvolved tumor-adjacent lungs. The cohort comprised roughly 220 treatment-naïve NSCLC patients with resected, localized lung tumors. Of the NSCLC patients, about 130 were male and about a hundred were female, and the mean age was approximately 69 years.

Trimming takes 0 bases from V and 7 bases from J, and the germline ends sit 7 bases apart. The CDR3 numbers 13 residues from cysteine through phenylalanine. Of all the DNA, just the CDR3 is kept, 39 bases in frame from base 1. The germline V gene encodes CDR1 SGHVS and CDR2 FQNEAQ. At diagnosis, peripheral blood, uninvolved tumor-adjacent lung and tumor were collected and stored as a combination of fresh-frozen and FFPE material. For TCR repertoire profiling, blood samples were analyzed in the form of peripheral blood mononuclear cells. The immunoSEQ Assay was used to sequence TCR beta CDR3 regions from DNA. The published analysis was carried out like this. T cell density was computed as TCR beta template counts normalized to usable DNA estimated by amplifying housekeeping genes. The preseqR package was used to estimate richness by extrapolating to 400,000 templates for PBMC samples and to 120,000 templates for tissue samples. Clonality was defined by subtracting Pielou's evenness from one. Differential abundance testing on productive amino-acid clonotypes, with a minimum total count of 5 and an alpha of 0.1, was used to identify tissue-enriched TCRs. The Jaccard Index and the Morisita Overlap Index were used to measure repertoire overlap between compartments. GLIPH clustered TCR beta CDR3s with public tetramer-defined viral CDR3s; viral motifs required at least three viral sequences plus V-gene enrichment. What TCRdb holds here is the immuneACCESS table cut down to in-frame rearrangements. Part of the clones is not present; checked against another copy, under half of the missing clones reflect an unresolved V gene, and the others are unexplained. D and trimming come from the DNA, and the V and J calls and clone size come from that table. The sample table lists 10,000 to 15,000 clones, about four fifths of them with a count of one. Of the sample, about 26% is held by the ten largest clones.

Concerning this clone: Its antigen remains undetermined. Base qualities are not recorded, but no much larger clone differs from it by a single base.

Findings and caveats that apply to the study as a whole: Of the top 100 tumor clones, a median of around 57 were detected in paired uninvolved adjacent lung; 28 were also among that lung's top 100. Because multi-region tumor sequencing was not done, intratumor heterogeneity could not be ruled out. Higher blood T cell density associated with longer overall survival, while higher adjacent-lung clonality associated with shorter survival. Since the design was exploratory, TCR variables were selected using unadjusted p-values with no false-discovery rate correction. Uninvolved tumor-adjacent lung showed the highest T cell clonality, higher than tumor, which suggests more focused antigenic responses in the adjacent lung.

The material sequenced was peripheral blood, taken before any cancer treatment. The receptor was isolated from a male donor aged 60 or older with stage I squamous cell lung carcinoma. The chain couples TRBV7-8 to TRBJ2-4, with the D gene too uncertain to name. The CDR3 protein sequence reads: CASSLAKGNIQYF. The DNA sequence is as follows: TGTGCCAGCAGCTTAGCGAAGGGTAACATTCAGTACTTC.